Listed below are T cell receptor beta chains from one sample, sequenced in a study of cytomegalovirus exposure and HLA in healthy donors. The method was immunoSEQ multiplex PCR; TCRdb's version includes in-frame clones alone and lacks a portion of them. The data show approximately 190,000 clones, under 70% seen once. The specimen was PBMCs. The receptor set was obtained from a man aged 35-49 years in good health and CMV-seropositive. The CDR3 runs from the conserved cysteine through the conserved F or W. A D gene is named only where the DNA matches it firmly. Only part of the rows carry a size: once, few, many, or a class if the clone is expanded.

j_gene: TRBJ2-3; v_gene: TRBV9; d_gene: TRBD2; abundance: few; CDR3aa: CASSISGEGDTQYF; CDR3nt: TGTGCCAGCAGCATTAGCGGGGAGGGAGATACGCAGTATTTT
j_gene: TRBJ1-4; v_gene: TRBV18; d_gene: .; abundance: few; CDR3aa: CASSRDSNEKLFF; CDR3nt: TGTGCCAGCTCCCGGGATTCGAATGAAAAACTGTTTTTT
j_gene: TRBJ2-5; v_gene: TRBV7-8; d_gene: .; abundance: .; CDR3aa: CASSLRQEETQYF; CDR3nt: TGTGCCAGCAGCTTACGACAAGAAGAGACCCAGTACTTC
j_gene: TRBJ1-1; v_gene: TRBV2; d_gene: .; abundance: few; CDR3aa: CASSPLGRQAEAFF; CDR3nt: TGTGCCAGCAGTCCCCTAGGCCGACAGGCTGAAGCTTTCTTT
j_gene: TRBJ1-4; v_gene: TRBV19; d_gene: TRBD1; abundance: once; CDR3aa: CASSIPGQGRKLFF; CDR3nt: TGTGCCAGTAGTATTCCGGGACAGGGGCGGAAACTGTTTTTT
j_gene: TRBJ2-3; v_gene: TRBV11-2; d_gene: TRBD2; abundance: .; CDR3aa: CASSLDLGLESADTQYF; CDR3nt: TGTGCCAGCAGCTTAGACCTAGGACTAGAGTCTGCAGATACGCAGTATTTT
j_gene: TRBJ2-1; v_gene: TRBV5-1; d_gene: .; abundance: once; CDR3aa: CASSLVGTPVLDEQFF; CDR3nt: TGCGCCAGCAGCTTGGTGGGGACTCCCGTCTTAGATGAGCAGTTCTTC
j_gene: TRBJ1-1; v_gene: TRBV19; d_gene: .; abundance: .; CDR3aa: CASRDLGGYVNTEAFF; CDR3nt: TGTGCCAGTAGGGACCTTGGGGGCTACGTGAACACTGAAGCTTTCTTT
j_gene: TRBJ1-6; v_gene: TRBV11-2; d_gene: .; abundance: .; CDR3aa: CASQIADSPLHF; CDR3nt: TGTGCCTCACAAATAGCGGATTCACCCCTCCACTTT
j_gene: TRBJ2-5; v_gene: TRBV4-1; d_gene: TRBD2; abundance: .; CDR3aa: CASSQLSGVLAQYF; CDR3nt: TGCGCCAGCAGCCAACTGAGCGGGGTCCTGGCCCAGTACTTC
j_gene: TRBJ2-5; v_gene: TRBV2; d_gene: .; abundance: .; CDR3aa: CASRPPDQSRAQYF; CDR3nt: TGTGCCAGCAGGCCCCCGGACCAGTCGAGGGCCCAGTACTTC
j_gene: TRBJ2-7; v_gene: TRBV4-1; d_gene: .; abundance: few; CDR3aa: CASSPYRTSYEQYF; CDR3nt: TGCGCCAGCAGCCCCTACAGGACGTCCTACGAGCAGTACTTC
j_gene: TRBJ2-5; v_gene: TRBV4-1; d_gene: .; abundance: .; CDR3aa: CASSQRIGKETQYF; CDR3nt: TGCGCCAGCAGCCAACGGATCGGGAAAGAGACCCAGTACTTC
j_gene: TRBJ2-3; v_gene: TRBV19; d_gene: .; abundance: .; CDR3aa: CASSIIGDTDTDTQYF; CDR3nt: TGTGCCAGTAGTATTATCGGCGACACGGACACAGATACGCAGTATTTT
j_gene: TRBJ1-1; v_gene: TRBV4-1; d_gene: .; abundance: few; CDR3aa: CASSQDPTENTEAFF; CDR3nt: TGCGCCAGCAGCCAAGACCCGACAGAGAACACTGAAGCTTTCTTT
j_gene: TRBJ2-5; v_gene: TRBV18; d_gene: TRBD2; abundance: few; CDR3aa: CASSPRRVPSGGEETQYF; CDR3nt: TGTGCCAGCTCACCAAGAAGAGTCCCTAGCGGGGGGGAAGAGACCCAGTACTTC
j_gene: TRBJ1-3; v_gene: TRBV11-2; d_gene: TRBD1; abundance: .; CDR3aa: CASSSSDRGGNTIYF; CDR3nt: TGTGCCAGCAGCTCCTCGGACAGGGGGGGAAACACCATATATTTT